This TCR beta chain is drawn from a study of neurological immune-mediated disorders. Overall study results and limits: TCR-beta repertoires seemed private in all groups, with no expanded CDR3 amino acid sequences shared. Levels of TCR clonal expansion peaked in HTLV-1-associated myelopathy and reached their lowest in multiple sclerosis, under those of healthy controls.

In every sequencing run, more than 170 million TCR-beta sequences were generated from 15-18 subjects. TCRdb independently ran MiXCR on the 5' RACE reads; one entry per CDR3 protein. The table has roughly 30,000 distinct CDR3 sequences, approximately 5% seen once. The sample holds many counts of this clonotype. As yet, its antigen is unknown. Sorted libraries drew on about a million CD4+ or CD8+ T cells. The sequenced sample consisted of CD4+ T cells from blood. The receptor's source is a woman aged 50 to 60 in good health.

CDR3 residues: CSASVVAGRRGTDTQYF. Here the CDR3 DNA reads TGCAGTGCTAGTGTAGTAGCGGGGCGTCGGGGCACAGATACGCAGTATTTT. V is TRBV20-1 and J is TRBJ2-3, with 8 nucleotides matching TRBD2. This CDR3 has 17 residues. After removal of 3 bases from V and 1 base from J, the junction contained 12 bases not matched to a gene. CDR1 and CDR2 from the germline V gene are DFQATT and SNEGSKA (reference sequence).